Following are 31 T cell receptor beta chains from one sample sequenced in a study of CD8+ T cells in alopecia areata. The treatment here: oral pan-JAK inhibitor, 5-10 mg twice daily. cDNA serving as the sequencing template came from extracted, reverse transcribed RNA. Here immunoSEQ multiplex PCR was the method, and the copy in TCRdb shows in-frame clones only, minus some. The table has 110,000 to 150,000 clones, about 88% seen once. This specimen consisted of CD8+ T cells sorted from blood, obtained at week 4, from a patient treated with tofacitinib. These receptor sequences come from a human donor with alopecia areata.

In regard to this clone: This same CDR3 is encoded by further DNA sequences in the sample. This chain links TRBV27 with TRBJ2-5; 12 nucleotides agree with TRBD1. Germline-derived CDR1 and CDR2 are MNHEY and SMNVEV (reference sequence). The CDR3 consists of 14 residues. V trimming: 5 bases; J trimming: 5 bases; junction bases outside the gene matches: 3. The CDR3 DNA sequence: TGTGCCAGCAGTCCAGGGACAGGGGGCGAGACCCAGTACTTC. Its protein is CASSPGTGGETQYF.

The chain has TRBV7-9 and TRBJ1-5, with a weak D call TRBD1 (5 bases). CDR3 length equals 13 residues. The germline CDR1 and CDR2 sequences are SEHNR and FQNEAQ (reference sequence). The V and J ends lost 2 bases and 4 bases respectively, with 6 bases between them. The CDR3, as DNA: TGTGCCAGCAGCTTACAGGGTAATCAGCCCCAGCATTTT. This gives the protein CASSLQGNQPQHF.

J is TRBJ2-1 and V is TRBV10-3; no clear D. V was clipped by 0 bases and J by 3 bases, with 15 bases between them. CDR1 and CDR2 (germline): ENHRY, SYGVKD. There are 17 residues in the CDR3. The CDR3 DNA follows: TGTGCCATCAGTGAGTCGATGGCAGGCCTCCTCTACAATGAGCAGTTCTTC. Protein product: CAISESMAGLLYNEQFF.

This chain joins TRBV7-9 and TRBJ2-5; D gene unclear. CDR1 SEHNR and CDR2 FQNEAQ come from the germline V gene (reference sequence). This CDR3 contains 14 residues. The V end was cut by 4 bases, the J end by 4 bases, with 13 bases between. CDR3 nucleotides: TGTGCCAGCAGCTCAAGTCCCTTTCCAGAGACCCAGTACTTC. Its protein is CASSSSPFPETQYF.

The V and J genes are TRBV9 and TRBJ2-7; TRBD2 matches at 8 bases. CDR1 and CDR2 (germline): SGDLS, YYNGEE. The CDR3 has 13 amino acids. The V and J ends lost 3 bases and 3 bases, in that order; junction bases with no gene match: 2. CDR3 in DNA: TGTGCCAGCAGCGCGGCGGGGGGCTACGAGCAGTACTTC. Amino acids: CASSAAGGYEQYF. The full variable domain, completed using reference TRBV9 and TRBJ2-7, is DSGVTQTPKHLITATGQRVTLRCSPRSGDLSVYWYQQSLDQGLQFLIQYYNGEERAKGNILERFSAQQFPDLHSELNLSSLELGDSALYFCASSAAGGYEQYFGPGTRLTVT.

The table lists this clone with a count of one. The CDR3 DNA reads as TGTGCCAGCAGCTTAGCCGAGACAGGGGTTGGGGTCTATGGCTACACCTTC. Translating gives CASSLAETGVGVYGYTF. The chain joins TRBV7-9 to TRBJ1-2; the match to TRBD1 covers 8 bases. Germline V gene lookup returns CDR1 SEHNR and CDR2 FQNEAQ (reference sequence). Losses at the gene ends were 0 bases for V and 4 bases for J; bases not matched to a gene: 10. This CDR3 comprises 17 residues.

CDR3 sequence (DNA): TGCAGCGTCTCCGATGAAAAACTGTTTTTT. Translating gives CSVSDEKLFF. The J gene is TRBJ1-4, the V gene TRBV29-1; D is unclear. This CDR3 has 10 residues. Germline lookup yields CDR1 SQVTM and CDR2 ANQGSEA. Trimming removed 6 bases at V and 6 bases at J, with 5 bases between. Combining the CDR3 with reference TRBV29-1 and TRBJ1-4 gives the whole variable domain SAVISQKPSRDICQRGTSLTIQCQVDSQVTMMFWYRQQPGQSLTLIATANQGSEATYESGFVIDKFPISRPNLTFSTLTVSNMSPEDSSIYLCSVSDEKLFFGSGTQLSVL.

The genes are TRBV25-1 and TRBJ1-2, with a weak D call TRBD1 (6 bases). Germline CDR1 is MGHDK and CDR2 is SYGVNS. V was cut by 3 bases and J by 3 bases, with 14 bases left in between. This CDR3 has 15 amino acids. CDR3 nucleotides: TGTGCCAGCAGTGATCGGCCGGGGGCGGACTATGGCTACACCTTC. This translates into CASSDRPGADYGYTF.

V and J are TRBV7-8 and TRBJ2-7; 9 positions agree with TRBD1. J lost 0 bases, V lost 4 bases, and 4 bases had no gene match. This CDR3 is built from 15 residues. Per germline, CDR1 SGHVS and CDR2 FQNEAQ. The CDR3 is CASSSGQGPSYEQYF. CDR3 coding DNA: TGTGCCAGCAGCTCCGGACAGGGGCCCTCCTACGAGCAGTACTTC.

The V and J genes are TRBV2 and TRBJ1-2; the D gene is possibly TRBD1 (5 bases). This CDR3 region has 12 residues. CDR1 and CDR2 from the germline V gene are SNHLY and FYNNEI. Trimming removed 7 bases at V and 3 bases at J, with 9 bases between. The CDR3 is CASTGTDYGYTF. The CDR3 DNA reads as TGTGCCAGCACCGGGACTGACTATGGCTACACCTTC.

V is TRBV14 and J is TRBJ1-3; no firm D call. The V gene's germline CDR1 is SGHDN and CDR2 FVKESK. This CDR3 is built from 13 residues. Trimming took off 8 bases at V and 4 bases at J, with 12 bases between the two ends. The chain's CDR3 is CASSTWRGNTIYF. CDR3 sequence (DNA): TGTGCCAGCTCGACGTGGCGCGGAAACACCATATATTTT. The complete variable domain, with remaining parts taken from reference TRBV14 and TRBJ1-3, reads EAGVTQFPSHSVIEKGQTVTLRCDPISGHDNLYWYRRVMGKEIKFLLHFVKESKQDESGMPNNRFLAERTGGTYSTLKVQPAELEDSGVYFCASSTWRGNTIYFGEGSWLTVV.

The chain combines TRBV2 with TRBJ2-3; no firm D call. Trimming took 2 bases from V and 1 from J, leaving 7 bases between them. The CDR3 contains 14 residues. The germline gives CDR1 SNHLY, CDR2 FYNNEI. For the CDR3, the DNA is TGTGCCAGCAGTGAATATCCCGGCACAGATACGCAGTATTTT. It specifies CASSEYPGTDTQYF.

This CDR3 reads CAWSRPGEQYF. As DNA, the CDR3 is TGTGCCTGGAGCCGGCCGGGGGAGCAGTACTTC. This rearrangement joins TRBV30 to TRBJ2-7, with D perhaps TRBD2 (5 bases). The V end lost 3 bases, the J end lost 7 bases, and 10 bases lay between the germline ends. Per germline, CDR1 GTSNPN and CDR2 SVGIG (reference sequence). CDR3 size: 11 residues.

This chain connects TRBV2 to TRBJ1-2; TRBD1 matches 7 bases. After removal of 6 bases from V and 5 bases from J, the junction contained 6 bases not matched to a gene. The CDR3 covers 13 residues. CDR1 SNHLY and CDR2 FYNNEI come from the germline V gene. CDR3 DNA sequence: TGTGCCAGCAGGACAGGGACCCATTATGGCTACACCTTC. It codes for CASRTGTHYGYTF. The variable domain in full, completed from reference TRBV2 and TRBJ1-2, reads EPEVTQTPSHQVTQMGQEVILRCVPISNHLYFYWYRQILGQKVEFLVSFYNNEISEKSEIFDDQFSVERPDGSNFTLKIRSTKLEDSAMYFCASRTGTHYGYTFGSGTRLTVV.

The CDR3 spells CASSPRGGQAEAFF. CDR3 DNA: TGTGCCAGCAGCCCCCGGGGGGGGCAGGCTGAAGCTTTCTTT. The chain links TRBV13 to TRBJ1-1, with a possible D match to TRBD1 (6 bases). Trimming pared 5 bases from V and 6 bases from J, leaving 16 bases between. The CDR3 has 14 amino acids. Looked up from germline, CDR1 is PRHDT and CDR2 is FYEKMQ (reference sequence).

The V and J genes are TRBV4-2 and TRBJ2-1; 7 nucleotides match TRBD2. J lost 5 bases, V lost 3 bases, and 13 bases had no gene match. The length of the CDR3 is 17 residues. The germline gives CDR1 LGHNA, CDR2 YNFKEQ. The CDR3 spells CASSQDLGLAADNEQFF. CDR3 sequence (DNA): TGTGCCAGCAGCCAGGACCTCGGGCTAGCGGCGGACAATGAGCAGTTCTTC.

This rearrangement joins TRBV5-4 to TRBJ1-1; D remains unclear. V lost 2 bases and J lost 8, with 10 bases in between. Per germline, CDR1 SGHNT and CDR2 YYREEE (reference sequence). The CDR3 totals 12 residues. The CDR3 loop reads CASSFSIGEAFF. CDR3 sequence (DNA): TGTGCCAGCAGCTTTTCGATCGGAGAAGCTTTCTTT.

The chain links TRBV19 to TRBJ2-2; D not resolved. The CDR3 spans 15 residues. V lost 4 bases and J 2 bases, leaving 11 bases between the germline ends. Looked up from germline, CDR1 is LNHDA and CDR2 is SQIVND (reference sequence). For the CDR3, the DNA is TGTGCCAGTAGTAATCTCGGCGGTAACACCGGGGAGCTGTTTTTT. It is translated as CASSNLGGNTGELFF.

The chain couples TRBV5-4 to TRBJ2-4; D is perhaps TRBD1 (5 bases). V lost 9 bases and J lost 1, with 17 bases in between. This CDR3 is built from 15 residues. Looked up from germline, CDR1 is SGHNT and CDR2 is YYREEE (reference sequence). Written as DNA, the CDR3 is TGTGCCACCGAGACGTTGGGGCCTGCCAAAAACATTCAGTACTTC. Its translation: CATETLGPAKNIQYF.

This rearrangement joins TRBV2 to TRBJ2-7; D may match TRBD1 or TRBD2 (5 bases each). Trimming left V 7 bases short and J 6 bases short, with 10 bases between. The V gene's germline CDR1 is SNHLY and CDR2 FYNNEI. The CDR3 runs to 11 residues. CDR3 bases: TGTGCCAGCATATGGGGACGCGAGCAGTACTTC. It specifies CASIWGREQYF.

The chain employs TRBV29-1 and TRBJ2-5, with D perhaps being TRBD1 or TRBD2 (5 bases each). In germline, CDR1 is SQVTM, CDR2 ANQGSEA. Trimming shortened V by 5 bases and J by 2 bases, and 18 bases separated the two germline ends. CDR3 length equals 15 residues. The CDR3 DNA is TGCAGCGTTCCGCCTAGTGGGGACGAGCAAGAGACCCAGTACTTC. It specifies CSVPPSGDEQETQYF.

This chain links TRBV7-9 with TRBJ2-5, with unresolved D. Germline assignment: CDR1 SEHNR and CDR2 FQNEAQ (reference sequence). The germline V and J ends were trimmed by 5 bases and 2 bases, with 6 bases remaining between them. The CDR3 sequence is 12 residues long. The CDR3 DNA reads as TGTGCCAGCAGCGGTAGTCAAGAGACCCAGTACTTC. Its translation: CASSGSQETQYF.

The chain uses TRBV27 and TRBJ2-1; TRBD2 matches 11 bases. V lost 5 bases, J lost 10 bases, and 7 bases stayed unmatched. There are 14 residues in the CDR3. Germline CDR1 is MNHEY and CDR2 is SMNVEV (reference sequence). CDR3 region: CASSAGLAGEEQFF. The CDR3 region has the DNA TGTGCCAGCAGTGCAGGACTAGCGGGTGAAGAGCAGTTCTTC.

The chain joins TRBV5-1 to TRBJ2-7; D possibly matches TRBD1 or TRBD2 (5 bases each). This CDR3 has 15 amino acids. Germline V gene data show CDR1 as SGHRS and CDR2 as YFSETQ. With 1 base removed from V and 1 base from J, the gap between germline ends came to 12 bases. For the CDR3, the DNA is TGCGCCAGCAGCTTGAAGATGGGGGAGTCCTACGAGCAGTACTTC. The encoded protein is CASSLKMGESYEQYF. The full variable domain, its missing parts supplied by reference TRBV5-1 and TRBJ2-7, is KAGVTQTPRYLIKTRGQQVTLSCSPISGHRSVSWYQQTPGQGLQFLFEYFSETQRNKGNFPGRFSGRQFSNSRSEMNVSTLELGDSALYLCASSLKMGESYEQYFGPGTRLTVT.

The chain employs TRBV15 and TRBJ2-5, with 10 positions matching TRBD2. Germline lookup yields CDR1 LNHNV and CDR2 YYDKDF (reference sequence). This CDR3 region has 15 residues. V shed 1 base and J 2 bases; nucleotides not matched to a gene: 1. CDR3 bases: TGTGCCACCAGCAGAGGGACTAGCGGACAAGAGACCCAGTACTTC. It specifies CATSRGTSGQETQYF. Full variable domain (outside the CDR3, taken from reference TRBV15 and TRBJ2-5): DAMVIQNPRYQVTQFGKPVTLSCSQTLNHNVMYWYQQKSSQAPKLLFHYYDKDFNNEADTPDNFQSRRPNTSFCFLDIRSPGLGDTAMYLCATSRGTSGQETQYFGPGTRLLVL.

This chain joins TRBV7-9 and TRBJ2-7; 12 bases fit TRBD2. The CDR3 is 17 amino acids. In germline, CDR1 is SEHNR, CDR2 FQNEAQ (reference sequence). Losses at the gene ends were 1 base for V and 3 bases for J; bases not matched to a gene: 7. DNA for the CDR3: TGTGCCAGCAGCTTAGTCGCCGGGACTAGCGGGTTCTACGAGCAGTACTTC. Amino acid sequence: CASSLVAGTSGFYEQYF.

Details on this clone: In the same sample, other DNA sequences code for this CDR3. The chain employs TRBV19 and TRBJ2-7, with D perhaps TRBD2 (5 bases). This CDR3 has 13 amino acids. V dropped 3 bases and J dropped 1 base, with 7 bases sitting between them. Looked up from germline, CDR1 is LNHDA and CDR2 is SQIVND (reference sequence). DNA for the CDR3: TGTGCCAGTAGTATGGGGAGTTCCTACGAGCAGTACTTC. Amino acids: CASSMGSSYEQYF.

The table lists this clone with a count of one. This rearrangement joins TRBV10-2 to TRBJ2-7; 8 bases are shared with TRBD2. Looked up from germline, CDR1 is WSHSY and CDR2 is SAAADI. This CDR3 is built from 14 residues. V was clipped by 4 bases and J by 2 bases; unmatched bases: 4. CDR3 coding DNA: TGCGCCAGCAGTGCTCCGGGACTAGCCTACGAGCAGTACTTC. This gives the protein CASSAPGLAYEQYF.

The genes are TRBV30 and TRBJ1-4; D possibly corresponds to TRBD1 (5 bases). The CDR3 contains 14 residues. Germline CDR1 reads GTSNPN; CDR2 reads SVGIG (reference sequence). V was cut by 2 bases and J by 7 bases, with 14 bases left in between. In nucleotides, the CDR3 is TGTGCCTGGAGTCGGATAGGGGAAGTTGAAAAACTGTTTTTT. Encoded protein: CAWSRIGEVEKLFF.

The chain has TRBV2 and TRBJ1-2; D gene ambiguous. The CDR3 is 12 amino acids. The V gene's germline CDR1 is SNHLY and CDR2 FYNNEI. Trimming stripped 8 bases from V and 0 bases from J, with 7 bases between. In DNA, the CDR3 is TGTGCCAGCCGGGGATCTAACTATGGCTACACCTTC. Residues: CASRGSNYGYTF.

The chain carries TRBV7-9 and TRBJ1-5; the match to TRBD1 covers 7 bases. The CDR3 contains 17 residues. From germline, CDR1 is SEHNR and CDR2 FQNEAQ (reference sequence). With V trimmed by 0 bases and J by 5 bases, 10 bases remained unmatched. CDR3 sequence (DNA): TGTGCCAGCAGCTTAGCCCAGGGGGTCGAGTGGGATCAGCCCCAGCATTTT. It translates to CASSLAQGVEWDQPQHF.